These 30 T cell receptor beta chains came from one sample sequenced in a study of T cell changes during pregnancy in multiple sclerosis. Method: immunoSEQ multiplex PCR; TCRdb's copy keeps in-frame clones and lacks some. The repertoire holds 50,000 to 70,000 clones, with 90% to 95% as singletons. The starting material was peripheral blood, obtained in the third trimester of pregnancy. These receptors were taken from a female donor in good health, enrolled as a control in a pregnancy study.

The chain combines TRBV6-1 with TRBJ1-5; maybe TRBD1 (5 bases). Deletions cut 5 bases from V and 6 bases from J, with 17 bases between. Looked up from germline, CDR1 is MNHNS and CDR2 is SASEGT. The CDR3 is 15 residues long. In nucleotides, the CDR3 is TGTGCCAGCAGTACCCGGGAGGATGGGGGTCAGCCCCAGCATTTT. It encodes CASSTREDGGQPQHF.

CDR3 residues: CASSETELYSPLHF. CDR3 DNA sequence: TGTGCCAGCAGTGAGACAGAGCTTTATTCACCCCTCCACTTT. The rearrangement joins TRBV2 to TRBJ1-6; weak D call: TRBD1 (5 bases). Germline CDR1 and CDR2: SNHLY and FYNNEI. The V and J ends lost 3 bases and 8 bases respectively, with 11 bases between them. The CDR3 is 14 amino acids.

The gene calls are TRBV2 and TRBJ2-7; perhaps TRBD1 as D (5 bases). This CDR3 comprises 12 residues. Looked up from germline, CDR1 is SNHLY and CDR2 is FYNNEI. The V end lost 6 bases, the J end lost 4 bases, and 10 bases lay between the germline ends. DNA of the CDR3: TGTGCCAGCAGGGAACAGGTTTACGAGCAGTACTTC. Amino acid sequence: CASREQVYEQYF.

The chain couples TRBV6-1 to TRBJ1-2, with D possibly matching TRBD1 (5 bases). The length of the CDR3 is 13 residues. V dropped 3 bases and J dropped 6 bases, with 11 bases sitting between them. Looked up from germline, CDR1 is MNHNS and CDR2 is SASEGT. The CDR3 loop is CASSDRARDGYTF. For the CDR3, the DNA is TGTGCCAGCAGTGACAGGGCTAGAGATGGCTACACCTTC.

The chain carries TRBV7-9 and TRBJ1-2; 8 bases fit TRBD1. CDR1 is SEHNR and CDR2 is FQNEAQ in the germline V gene (reference sequence). This CDR3 is 14 amino acids long. V dropped 5 bases and J dropped 3; count of bases not matched to a gene: 5. The CDR3 DNA reads TGTGCCAGCAGCGTGCAGGGGGCGCACTATGGCTACACCTTC. It encodes CASSVQGAHYGYTF.

This chain uses TRBV6-5 with TRBJ1-2; D might be TRBD1 (5 bases). Per germline, CDR1 MNHEY and CDR2 SVGAGI. This CDR3 has 13 amino acids. V shed 6 bases and J shed 7 bases, with 15 bases lying between them. This CDR3 is CASSPWGLGGYTF. DNA of the CDR3: TGTGCCAGCAGCCCATGGGGACTTGGTGGCTACACCTTC.

The V call is TRBV5-1, the J call TRBJ2-1; 11 bases are shared with TRBD2. Germline V gene sequence: CDR1 SGHRS, CDR2 YFSETQ. The CDR3 covers 15 residues. V shed 2 bases, J shed 12 bases, and the junction held 10 bases outside the gene matches. CDR3 residues: CASSFVSGGAIGQFF. CDR3 nucleotide sequence: TGCGCCAGCAGCTTCGTTAGCGGGGGGGCGATTGGGCAGTTCTTC.

This sequence joins TRBV28 and TRBJ2-1, with 7 positions matching TRBD1. The ends lost 7 bases at V and 3 bases at J; junction bases unmatched: 9. CDR1 is MDHEN and CDR2 is SYDVKM in the germline V gene. The CDR3 has 15 amino acids. The CDR3 loop reads CASKKGDSRYNEQFF. CDR3 coding DNA: TGTGCCAGCAAAAAGGGGGACAGCCGCTACAATGAGCAGTTCTTC.

This chain links TRBV7-2 with TRBJ2-1; D perhaps matches TRBD2 (5 bases). Germline values: CDR1 SGHTA, CDR2 FQGNSA. Deletions cut 5 bases from V and 7 bases from J, with 15 bases between. The CDR3 loop spans 14 amino acids. DNA for the CDR3: TGTGCCAGCAGCCCGGTCCTTTCGGGAAATGAGCAGTTCTTC. It yields the protein CASSPVLSGNEQFF.

The rearrangement links TRBV29-1 to TRBJ2-2; D remains unclear. Germline V gene data show CDR1 as SQVTM and CDR2 as ANQGSEA. This CDR3 has 12 amino acids. Deletions cut 5 bases from V and 4 bases from J, with 8 bases between. The chain's CDR3 is CSVQWATGELFF. The CDR3 DNA sequence: TGCAGCGTTCAATGGGCCACCGGGGAGCTGTTTTTT.

This chain joins TRBV2 and TRBJ2-5, with TRBD2 matching over 10 bases. Unmatched junction bases numbered 6, after V lost 6 bases and J lost 5 bases. The CDR3 spans 14 residues. The germline V gene has CDR1 SNHLY and CDR2 FYNNEI. This CDR3 reads CASSTSSGGETQYF. The CDR3 DNA reads TGTGCCAGCAGCACCTCTAGCGGGGGTGAGACCCAGTACTTC.

The rearrangement uses TRBV5-6 and TRBJ1-2; 8 nucleotides agree with TRBD1. Germline lookup yields CDR1 SGHDT and CDR2 YYEEEE. This CDR3 spans 15 amino acids. The ends lost 4 bases at V and 4 bases at J; junction bases unmatched: 9. This CDR3 is CASSDGQGPSYGYTF. Written as DNA, the CDR3 is TGTGCCAGCAGCGACGGACAGGGACCTTCCTATGGCTACACCTTC. Full variable domain (missing parts from reference TRBV5-6 and TRBJ1-2): DAGVTQSPTHLIKTRGQQVTLRCSPKSGHDTVSWYQQALGQGPQFIFQYYEEEERQRGNFPDRFSGHQFPNYSSELNVNALLLGDSALYLCASSDGQGPSYGYTFGSGTRLTVV.

The V and J genes are TRBV16 and TRBJ1-5; 7 nucleotides line up with TRBD1. The CDR3 extends over 15 amino acids. V trimming: 0 bases; J trimming: 7 bases; junction bases outside the gene matches: 6. From germline, CDR1 is KGHSY and CDR2 FQNENV. CDR3: CASSQSFTGVQPQHF. DNA for the CDR3: TGTGCCAGCAGCCAATCGTTCACAGGGGTGCAGCCCCAGCATTTT.

A single count supports this clone. The chain couples TRBV11-3 to TRBJ2-3, with D possibly being TRBD1 (7 bases). Trimming pared 3 bases from V and 4 bases from J, leaving 11 bases between. CDR3 length: 14 amino acids. Germline V gene sequence: CDR1 SGHNT, CDR2 YENEEA. Here the CDR3 reads CASSLGRGADTQYF. The CDR3 bases are TGTGCCAGCAGCTTGGGCAGGGGGGCAGATACGCAGTATTTT.

The chain couples TRBV2 to TRBJ2-1; tentatively, D is TRBD1 (6 bases). V was shortened by 10 bases and J by 2 bases, with 9 bases between the two germline ends. Germline values: CDR1 SNHLY, CDR2 FYNNEI. The CDR3 covers 12 residues. The CDR3 loop is CATDRTYNEQFF. The CDR3 DNA sequence: TGTGCCACTGACAGGACCTACAATGAGCAGTTCTTC.

The chain has TRBV11-2 and TRBJ1-1, with D uncertain. Germline-derived CDR1 and CDR2 are SGHAT and FQNNGV. Trimming took 0 bases from V and 10 from J, leaving 15 bases between them. CDR3 length: 14 amino acids. The DNA for the CDR3 is TGTGCCAGCAGCTTAGATCTGTCCGGTTCGGGAGCTTTCTTT. This translates into CASSLDLSGSGAFF.

J is TRBJ2-3 and V is TRBV5-6, with TRBD1 matching 9 bases. V lost 2 bases and J lost 7; bases outside the gene matches: 5. CDR1 is SGHDT and CDR2 is YYEEEE in the germline V gene. The length of the CDR3 is 14 residues. The CDR3 region is CASSFETGGYTQYF. The CDR3 DNA follows: TGTGCCAGCAGCTTTGAAACAGGGGGCTATACGCAGTATTTT.

This clone has just a few counts. The chain carries TRBV2 and TRBJ1-1, with 8 bases identical to TRBD1. After removal of 11 bases from V and 3 bases from J, the junction contained 8 bases not matched to a gene. This CDR3 is built from 13 residues. Germline lookup yields CDR1 SNHLY and CDR2 FYNNEI. This chain's CDR3 is CAGTDRADTEAFF. The DNA for the CDR3 is TGTGCCGGGACGGACAGGGCAGACACTGAAGCTTTCTTT.

The CDR3 is CASSRGGAGEQYF. Here the CDR3 DNA reads TGTGCCAGCAGCCGCGGGGGGGCCGGCGAGCAGTACTTC. This chain joins TRBV14 and TRBJ2-7; 9 bases match TRBD2. This CDR3 has 13 amino acids. The ends lost 4 bases at V and 6 bases at J; junction bases unmatched: 4. Germline CDR1 SGHDN, CDR2 FVKESK. The entire variable domain, with the rest obtained from reference TRBV14 and TRBJ2-7, is as follows: EAGVTQFPSHSVIEKGQTVTLRCDPISGHDNLYWYRRVMGKEIKFLLHFVKESKQDESGMPNNRFLAERTGGTYSTLKVQPAELEDSGVYFCASSRGGAGEQYFGPGTRLTVT.

This clone was picked up one time. The rearrangement uses TRBV10-3 and TRBJ2-1, with D hard to call. V lost 0 bases, J lost 0 bases, and 9 bases lay in between. CDR3 length equals 16 residues. Germline loops: CDR1 ENHRY, CDR2 SYGVKD. DNA of the CDR3: TGTGCCATCAGTGAGTCCCGTCGAGGCTCCTACAATGAGCAGTTCTTC. The encoded protein is CAISESRRGSYNEQFF.

This chain uses TRBV10-2 with TRBJ1-4; weak D call: TRBD1 (6 bases). The CDR3 is 15 residues long. Trimming shortened V by 4 bases and J by 6 bases, and 15 bases separated the two germline ends. From germline, CDR1 is WSHSY and CDR2 SAAADI. CDR3 amino acids: CASSALQGLDEKLFF. DNA for the CDR3: TGCGCCAGCAGTGCCCTACAGGGATTAGATGAAAAACTGTTTTTT.

This chain connects TRBV6-5 to TRBJ1-5; D is unresolved. This CDR3 contains 15 residues. Germline CDR1 and CDR2: MNHEY and SVGAGI. Trimming shortened V by 4 bases and J by 3 bases, and 13 bases separated the two germline ends. The CDR3 sequence: CASSSSGAANQPQHF. The CDR3 DNA is TGTGCCAGCAGTTCCAGCGGAGCTGCCAATCAGCCCCAGCATTTT.

The rearrangement joins TRBV10-2 to TRBJ2-1; 8 bases are shared with TRBD1. The CDR3 totals 16 residues. V trimming: 2 bases; J trimming: 3 bases; junction bases outside the gene matches: 6. Germline-derived CDR1 and CDR2 are WSHSY and SAAADI. The CDR3 reads CASSEPTGGVYNEQFF. The CDR3 region has the DNA TGCGCCAGCAGTGAGCCCACAGGGGGAGTCTACAATGAGCAGTTCTTC.

The chain carries TRBV9 and TRBJ2-3, with 13 bases that match TRBD2. Germline CDR1 SGDLS, CDR2 YYNGEE. The J segment lost 0 bases and the V segment lost 3 bases, leaving 10 bases of the junction unmatched. The CDR3 extends over 19 amino acids. CDR3: CASSAEGGLAGTSTDTQYF. In DNA form, the CDR3 reads TGTGCCAGCAGCGCCGAGGGGGGACTAGCGGGAACTAGCACAGATACGCAGTATTTT.

The count of this clone is one. This chain uses TRBV7-6 with TRBJ1-3, with D unclear. V was pared by 8 bases and J by 1 base, with 27 bases between. This CDR3 has 19 residues. The germline gives CDR1 SGHVS, CDR2 FNYEAQ. The CDR3 coding sequence is TGTGCCAGCCGTTCCGGTGGGCTGAGGGTGGCCAATTCTGGAAACACCATATATTTT. Residues: CASRSGGLRVANSGNTIYF. Filled out from reference TRBV7-6 and TRBJ1-3, the complete variable domain reads GAGVSQSPRYKVTKRGQDVALRCDPISGHVSLYWYRQALGQGPEFLTYFNYEAQQDKSGLPNDRFSAERPEGSISTLTIQRTEQRDSAMYRCASRSGGLRVANSGNTIYFGEGSWLTVV.

Notes on this clone: Within the sample, other DNA sequences also encode this same CDR3. The gene calls are TRBV2 and TRBJ1-1, with 8 bases aligning to TRBD1. This CDR3 has 13 residues. V lost 6 bases, J lost 4 bases, and 4 bases stayed unmatched. CDR1 and CDR2 from the germline V gene are SNHLY and FYNNEI. The CDR3 DNA sequence: TGTGCCAGCAGGCCACAGGGGGGCACTGAAGCTTTCTTT. Translation gives CASRPQGGTEAFF.

This chain links TRBV18 with TRBJ1-2; no clear D. The germline V gene encodes CDR1 KGHSH and CDR2 LQKENI. CDR3 length equals 14 residues. V lost 3 bases to trimming and J lost 1 base, with 9 bases between them. The CDR3 here is CASSPLEGNYGYTF. CDR3 DNA: TGTGCCAGCTCACCCTTGGAGGGTAACTATGGCTACACCTTC.

The V and J genes are TRBV5-6 and TRBJ2-1; D is perhaps TRBD2 (6 bases). V was trimmed by 4 bases and J by 8 bases, leaving 10 bases between them. This CDR3 spans 12 amino acids. Germline-derived CDR1 and CDR2 are SGHDT and YYEEEE. Here the CDR3 reads CASSPRGDEQFF. As DNA, the CDR3 is TGTGCCAGCAGCCCGCGGGGCGATGAGCAGTTCTTC. Supplemented by reference TRBV5-6 and TRBJ2-1, the full variable domain reads DAGVTQSPTHLIKTRGQQVTLRCSPKSGHDTVSWYQQALGQGPQFIFQYYEEEERQRGNFPDRFSGHQFPNYSSELNVNALLLGDSALYLCASSPRGDEQFFGPGTRLTVL.

The rearrangement joins TRBV2 to TRBJ1-2; 7 bases fit TRBD1. Per germline, CDR1 SNHLY and CDR2 FYNNEI. The J segment lost 3 bases and the V segment lost 7 bases, leaving 11 bases of the junction unmatched. This CDR3 region has 15 residues. CDR3 in DNA: TGTGCCAGCAAGATATACAGGGGCGAAGACTATGGCTACACCTTC. It encodes CASKIYRGEDYGYTF.

The chain couples TRBV19 to TRBJ2-5; TRBD2 agrees at 8 bases. Germline loops: CDR1 LNHDA, CDR2 SQIVND (reference sequence). The V segment lost 3 bases and the J segment 7 bases; nucleotides outside the gene matches: 16. The CDR3 runs to 17 residues. The CDR3 is CASSISAGGESVRTQYF. CDR3 DNA sequence: TGTGCCAGTAGTATTTCTGCGGGGGGTGAATCGGTGAGGACCCAGTACTTC.